These 17 T cell receptor beta chains were all obtained from the same sample, sequenced in a study of OX40 agonist ivuxolimab in advanced cancers. Libraries were prepared by immunoSEQ multiplex PCR; TCRdb keeps only in-frame clonotypes and omits some of them. This table has approximately 77,000 clones, 91% appearing once. Sequenced here: CD4+ or CD8+ T cells sorted from blood, sampled in a trial of the OX40 agonist ivuxolimab. The source of these receptors is an adult with an advanced solid tumor such as melanoma, head and neck, liver or kidney cancer.

The V and J genes are TRBV27 and TRBJ2-1; 10 bases align to TRBD2. CDR1 is MNHEY, CDR2 SMNVEV, per germline (reference sequence). The length of the CDR3 is 15 residues. J lost 9 bases, V lost 3 bases, and 8 bases had no gene match. The CDR3 nucleotides read TGTGCCAGCAGTTTCCTAGCGGGAGAAGGCGGTGAGCAGTTCTTC. It specifies CASSFLAGEGGEQFF.

The CDR3 is CASSLGSGRLDTGELFF. The DNA of the CDR3 is TGTGCCAGCAGCTTGGGGAGCGGGAGATTGGACACCGGGGAGCTGTTTTTT. The chain links TRBV5-5 to TRBJ2-2; 8 bases agree with TRBD2. V lost 0 bases, J lost 3 bases, and 7 bases stayed unmatched. Looked up from germline, CDR1 is SGHKS and CDR2 is YYEKEE (reference sequence). The CDR3 is 17 residues long. Based on the CDR3 plus reference TRBV5-5 and TRBJ2-2, the full variable domain is DAGVTQSPTHLIKTRGQQVTLRCSPISGHKSVSWYQQVLGQGPQFIFQYYEKEERGRGNFPDRFSARQFPNYSSELNVNALLLGDSALYLCASSLGSGRLDTGELFFGEGSRLTVL.

The chain couples TRBV5-6 to TRBJ2-1; TRBD2 matches 11 bases. The CDR3 totals 17 residues. Germline trimming cut 4 bases from V and 0 bases from J; bases unmatched to any gene: 6. CDR1 SGHDT and CDR2 YYEEEE come from the germline V gene. The CDR3 DNA sequence: TGTGCCAGCAGCACTCTAACTAGCGGGAGCTCCTACAATGAGCAGTTCTTC. Amino acid sequence: CASSTLTSGSSYNEQFF.

The V gene is TRBV11-2, the J gene TRBJ2-7, with D maybe TRBD2 (6 bases). The germline V gene has CDR1 SGHAT and CDR2 FQNNGV. V was pared by 5 bases and J by 4 bases, with 18 bases between. This CDR3 region has 15 residues. The CDR3 DNA is TGTGCCAGCAGCGCGCCGGAGGGGTTGTGGTACGAGCAGTACTTC. This encodes CASSAPEGLWYEQYF.

V gene TRBV4-3 combines with J gene TRBJ1-1, with TRBD1 matching 8 bases. The germline V gene encodes CDR1 LGHNA and CDR2 YSLEER. The CDR3 has 16 residues. The V segment lost 0 bases and the J segment 6 bases; nucleotides outside the gene matches: 9. The CDR3 reads CASSQDSRGRLSEAFF. The CDR3 coding sequence is TGCGCCAGCAGCCAAGACTCCAGGGGGCGCCTGTCTGAAGCTTTCTTT.

The chain recombines TRBV5-1 with TRBJ1-5, with 8 bases matching TRBD1. V shed 0 bases, J shed 7 bases, and the junction held 15 bases outside the gene matches. This CDR3 is 18 amino acids long. Germline V gene data show CDR1 as SGHRS and CDR2 as YFSETQ. For the CDR3, the DNA is TGCGCCAGCAGCTTGGGGCAGGGGGCCGGTCAAGGGTTGCAGCCCCAGCATTTT. The encoded protein is CASSLGQGAGQGLQPQHF.

The V and J genes are TRBV5-6 and TRBJ2-1, with D perhaps matching TRBD1 (6 bases). The germline V and J ends were trimmed by 3 bases and 10 bases, with 8 bases remaining between them. Germline lookup yields CDR1 SGHDT and CDR2 YYEEEE. This CDR3 comprises 11 residues. The DNA for the CDR3 is TGTGCCAGCAGCTCAGGGGTCGAGCAGTTCTTC. This sequence encodes CASSSGVEQFF.

This chain links TRBV19 with TRBJ2-7, with D possibly TRBD1 on 6 matching bases. The germline gives CDR1 LNHDA, CDR2 SQIVND (reference sequence). Trimming shortened V by 11 bases and J by 2 bases, and 22 bases separated the two germline ends. CDR3 length: 15 residues. The CDR3 sequence is CAASKGTKSPYEQYF. DNA for the CDR3: TGTGCCGCCTCAAAAGGGACAAAATCCCCCTACGAGCAGTACTTC. Filled out from reference TRBV19 and TRBJ2-7, the complete variable domain reads DGGITQSPKYLFRKEGQNVTLSCEQNLNHDAMYWYRQDPGQGLRLIYYSQIVNDFQKGDIAEGYSVSREKKESFPLTVTSAQKNPTAFYLCAASKGTKSPYEQYFGPGTRLTVT.

The rearrangement uses TRBV7-6 and TRBJ2-1; 7 bases match TRBD2. CDR3 length: 16 residues. After removal of 3 bases from V and 9 bases from J, the junction contained 14 bases not matched to a gene. Looked up from germline, CDR1 is SGHVS and CDR2 is FNYEAQ. CDR3 sequence reads: CASSFDGRGSVSEQFF. The CDR3 DNA reads TGTGCCAGCAGCTTCGATGGTCGCGGGAGTGTAAGTGAGCAGTTCTTC. The complete variable domain, with remaining parts taken from reference TRBV7-6 and TRBJ2-1, reads GAGVSQSPRYKVTKRGQDVALRCDPISGHVSLYWYRQALGQGPEFLTYFNYEAQQDKSGLPNDRFSAERPEGSISTLTIQRTEQRDSAMYRCASSFDGRGSVSEQFFGPGTRLTVL.

The DNA for the CDR3 is TGTGCCAGTAGTTCACGGACTGGAGATGAAAAACTGTTTTTT. Its translation: CASSSRTGDEKLFF. The V call is TRBV19, the J call TRBJ1-4; D ambiguous. The germline CDR1 and CDR2 sequences are LNHDA and SQIVND (reference sequence). Trimming shortened V by 5 bases and J by 6 bases, and 13 bases separated the two germline ends. The CDR3 length is 14 residues.

Concerning this clone: Mismatch with germline at one junction end may stem from a read error. The chain recombines TRBV19 with TRBJ1-5, with D possibly matching TRBD1 (5 bases). Germline lookup yields CDR1 LNHDA and CDR2 SQIVND (reference sequence). The CDR3 runs to 14 residues. The CDR3 is CVSSIARGNQPQHF. The CDR3 bases are TGTGTCAGTAGTATTGCCAGGGGCAATCAGCCCCAGCATTTT.

The chain recombines TRBV2 with TRBJ2-7; D remains unclear. Deletions cut 2 bases from V and 3 bases from J, with 8 bases between. Germline assignment: CDR1 SNHLY and CDR2 FYNNEI. The CDR3 is made up of 13 amino acids. This chain's CDR3 is CASSESRHYEQYF. CDR3 bases: TGTGCCAGCAGTGAATCGCGGCACTACGAGCAGTACTTC.

About this clone: Different DNA sequences within this sample yield the same CDR3. The chain couples TRBV19 to TRBJ2-7, with 9 nucleotides matching TRBD2. The germline V gene encodes CDR1 LNHDA and CDR2 SQIVND (reference sequence). V was pared by 3 bases and J by 3 bases, with 3 bases of the junction left unmatched. The CDR3 sequence is 14 residues long. Written as DNA, the CDR3 is TGTGCCAGTAGTATTAGCGGGAGCGGCTACGAGCAGTACTTC. This codes for CASSISGSGYEQYF.

The CDR3 loop reads CASSVGLLSGELFF. In nucleotides, the CDR3 is TGTGCCAGCAGCGTAGGACTTCTATCCGGGGAGCTGTTTTTT. This chain connects TRBV9 to TRBJ2-2; D is unresolved. V dropped 0 bases and J dropped 6 bases, with 9 bases sitting between them. The CDR3 totals 14 residues. Germline CDR1 is SGDLS and CDR2 is YYNGEE.

The V call is TRBV5-5, the J call TRBJ1-4; 9 bases are a match to TRBD1. Germline values: CDR1 SGHKS, CDR2 YYEKEE (reference sequence). The CDR3 totals 15 residues. V shed 4 bases, J shed 8 bases, and the junction held 9 bases outside the gene matches. The CDR3 is CASSGRDRVREKLFF. DNA of the CDR3: TGTGCCAGCAGCGGCCGGGACAGGGTTCGCGAAAAACTGTTTTTT.

The chain recombines TRBV13 with TRBJ2-2, with no clear D. The germline CDR1 and CDR2 sequences are PRHDT and FYEKMQ (reference sequence). The V gene lost 2 bases and the J gene lost 7 bases, with 5 bases spanning the gap. CDR3 size: 12 residues. The CDR3 DNA sequence: TGTGCCAGCAGCTTATATGTCGGGGAGCTGTTTTTT. Its protein product is CASSLYVGELFF.

The chain carries TRBV7-9 and TRBJ2-7; no definite D call. The germline V gene has CDR1 SEHNR and CDR2 FQNEAQ (reference sequence). CDR3 size: 16 residues. The V gene lost 1 base and the J gene lost 1 base, with 14 bases spanning the gap. The CDR3 region is CASSLEMGIVSYEQYF. CDR3 coding DNA: TGTGCCAGCAGCTTAGAAATGGGGATCGTGTCCTACGAGCAGTACTTC.